The present T cell receptor (beta chain) was sequenced within a study of T cell responses to AZD1222 COVID-19 vaccine. Overall study findings and caveats: The donor cohort was predominantly white British with a female majority, and clonal diversity may have been underestimated. Just five to seven people given AZD1222 tested seropositive at baseline. Variant regions that are unmutated are reportedly the target of nearly half of spike-specific TCRs.

Libraries were prepared by immunoSEQ multiplex PCR; TCRdb keeps only in-frame clonotypes and omits some of them. The sample lists 100,000 or so clones, roughly nine tenths occurring once. Concerning this clone itself: Its antigen is not known.

The length of the CDR3 is 13 residues. The ends were cut back, 7 bases at V and 0 bases at J, with 9 bases in the middle. Germline V gene lookup returns CDR1 LNHDA and CDR2 SQIVND (reference sequence). V gene TRBV19 combines with J gene TRBJ1-1, with no clear D. The clonotype was recovered from an adult in good health. The sequencing used peripheral blood, collected on day 0 of AZD1222 vaccination. The CDR3, as DNA: TGTGCCAGTACCCAAATTCTGAACACTGAAGCTTTCTTT. It translates to CASTQILNTEAFF.